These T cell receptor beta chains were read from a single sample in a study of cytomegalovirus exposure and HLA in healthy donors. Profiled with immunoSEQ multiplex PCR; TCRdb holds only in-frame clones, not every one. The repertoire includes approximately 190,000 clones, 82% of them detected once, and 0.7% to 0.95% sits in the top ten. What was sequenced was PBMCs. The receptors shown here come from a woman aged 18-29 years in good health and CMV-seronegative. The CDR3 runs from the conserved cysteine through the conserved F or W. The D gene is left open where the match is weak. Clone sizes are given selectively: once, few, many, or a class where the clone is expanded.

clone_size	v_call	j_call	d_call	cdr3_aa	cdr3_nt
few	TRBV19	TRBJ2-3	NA	CARRELGEDRNTDTQYF	TGTGCCAGGAGGGAGCTGGGGGAGGACAGGAACACAGATACGCAGTATTTT
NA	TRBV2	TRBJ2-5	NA	CASSEARGNSGRKETQYF	TGTGCCAGCAGTGAAGCAAGGGGTAATAGCGGCAGAAAAGAGACCCAGTACTTC
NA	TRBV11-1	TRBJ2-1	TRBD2	CASSLQTSGAYNEQFF	TGTGCCAGCAGCTTACAGACTAGCGGAGCCTACAATGAGCAGTTCTTC
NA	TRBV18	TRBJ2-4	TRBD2	CASSLTSGDLAKNIQYF	TGTGCCAGCTCACTCACTAGCGGAGATCTAGCCAAAAACATTCAGTACTTC
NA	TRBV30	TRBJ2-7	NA	CAWSYRVTEQYF	TGTGCCTGGAGTTACAGGGTAACCGAGCAGTACTTC
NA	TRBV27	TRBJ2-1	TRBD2	CASISFGGGYNEQFF	TGTGCCAGCATCTCCTTTGGCGGGGGGTACAATGAGCAGTTCTTC
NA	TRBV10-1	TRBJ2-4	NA	CASSYQVGIQYF	TGCGCCAGCAGTTATCAGGTAGGCATTCAGTACTTC
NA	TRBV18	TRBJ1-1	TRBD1	CASSRTGENTEAFF	TGTGCCAGCTCAAGAACAGGGGAAAACACTGAAGCTTTCTTT
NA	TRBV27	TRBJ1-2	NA	CASSLLSSLGAEVSYGYTF	TGTGCCAGCAGTTTATTAAGTTCCCTGGGGGCAGAAGTTTCCTATGGCTACACCTTC
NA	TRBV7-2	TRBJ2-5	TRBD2	CASSLSGTSGGAGETQYF	TGTGCCAGCAGCCTTTCCGGGACTAGCGGGGGGGCAGGAGAGACCCAGTACTTC
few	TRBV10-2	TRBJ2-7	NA	CASGQSSYEQYF	TGCGCCAGCGGACAGAGCTCCTACGAGCAGTACTTC
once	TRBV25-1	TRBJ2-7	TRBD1	CASSESAGGHEQYF	TGTGCCAGCAGTGAATCCGCAGGGGGCCACGAGCAGTACTTC
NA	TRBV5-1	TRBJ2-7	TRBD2	CASSSGAGAAYEQYF	TGCGCCAGCTCTTCCGGGGCGGGAGCGGCCTACGAGCAGTACTTC
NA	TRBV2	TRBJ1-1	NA	CASSEGTGWGREAFF	TGTGCCAGCAGTGAAGGAACCGGTTGGGGGAGGGAAGCTTTCTTT
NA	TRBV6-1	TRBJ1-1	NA	CASSDWAEAFF	TGTGCCAGCAGTGATTGGGCGGAAGCTTTCTTT